This entry is about one TCR beta chain. This specimen belongs to a study of control samples from healthy donors and cancer patients. Trimming left V 8 bases short and J 6 bases short, with 8 bases between. This CDR3 has 12 amino acids. Germline V gene sequence: CDR1 SNHLY, CDR2 FYNNEI. Some clones are missing from TCRdb's copy, which holds only in-frame ones; the method was immunoSEQ multiplex PCR. The table includes 170,000 or so clones, about 92% detected once. This rearrangement joins TRBV2 to TRBJ1-6, with no clear D. The specimen sequenced was blood. This TCR was recovered from a man aged 25 to 45 in good health. CDR3 sequence reads: CASRDLNSPLHF. As DNA, the CDR3 is TGTGCCAGCCGGGATCTTAATTCACCCCTCCACTTT.